The 19 T cell receptor beta chains presented below share a single source sample, sequenced in a study of blood T cell repertoires in COVID-19. Some clones are missing from TCRdb's copy, which holds only in-frame ones; the method was immunoSEQ multiplex PCR. The sample includes a few hundred thousand clones, approximately 88% of them seen just once. The sequenced material came from peripheral blood. These receptors were collected from a woman in her 30s who had recovered from COVID-19.

The chain joins TRBV28 to TRBJ2-1, with 10 bases matching TRBD1. This CDR3 is built from 13 residues. V gave up 8 bases and J gave up 3 bases; unmatched junction bases: 1. Germline assignment: CDR1 MDHEN and CDR2 SYDVKM. The CDR3, as DNA: TGTGCCAGCCGGACAGGGGGCTACAATGAGCAGTTCTTC. Encoded protein: CASRTGGYNEQFF. The entire variable domain, with the rest obtained from reference TRBV28 and TRBJ2-1, is as follows: DVKVTQSSRYLVKRTGEKVFLECVQDMDHENMFWYRQDPGLGLRLIYFSYDVKMKEKGDIPEGYSVSREKKERFSLILESASTNQTSMYLCASRTGGYNEQFFGPGTRLTVL.

The CDR3 DNA reads TGCGCCAGCAGCCTCTCAGGGGGAATCTCCTACGAGCAGTACTTC. As protein: CASSLSGGISYEQYF. The rearrangement joins TRBV5-1 to TRBJ2-7; 7 nucleotides agree with TRBD1. This CDR3 has 15 residues. CDR1 is SGHRS and CDR2 is YFSETQ in the germline V gene. The V segment lost 4 bases and the J segment 0 bases; nucleotides outside the gene matches: 7.

The chain employs TRBV11-2 and TRBJ2-7; no clear D gene. The CDR3 is 14 amino acids. V was trimmed by 5 bases and J by 5 bases, leaving 16 bases between them. The germline gives CDR1 SGHAT, CDR2 FQNNGV. The CDR3: CASSPPFRSDEQYF. CDR3 bases: TGTGCCAGCAGCCCGCCCTTTCGTTCGGACGAGCAGTACTTC.

The chain uses TRBV4-2 and TRBJ1-4; D not certain. Germline lookup yields CDR1 LGHNA and CDR2 YNFKEQ. The CDR3 has 16 amino acids. Trimming took 1 base from V and 2 from J, leaving 11 bases between them. CDR3 sequence: CASSQVIGRTNEKLFF. DNA for the CDR3: TGTGCCAGCAGCCAAGTGATTGGTCGGACTAATGAAAAACTGTTTTTT.

The V and J genes are TRBV3-1 (or the pseudogene TRBV3-2) and TRBJ1-1, with unresolved D. Germline loops: CDR1 LGHDT, CDR2 YNNKEL (reference sequence). Trimming cost V 0 bases and J 3 bases, with 11 bases left between them. The CDR3 is 15 amino acids. CDR3: CASSQDSGGDTEAFF. CDR3 nucleotides: TGTGCCAGCAGCCAAGATAGCGGAGGCGACACTGAAGCTTTCTTT.

This clone was counted between two and nine times. Here the CDR3 DNA reads TGTGCCAGCAGCTCGGACTTTTTGAACACTGAAGCTTTCTTT. Protein product: CASSSDFLNTEAFF. The chain links TRBV6-2 or TRBV6-3 to TRBJ1-1; no clear D gene. Trimming removed 6 bases from V and 0 bases from J, with 11 bases in between. The V gene's germline CDR1 is MNHEY and CDR2 SVGEGT. CDR3 length: 14 residues.

The gene calls are TRBV4-2 and TRBJ1-3, with D tentatively TRBD1 (5 bases). The CDR3 consists of 16 residues. CDR1 and CDR2 from the germline V gene are LGHNA and YNFKEQ. The V end lost 1 base, the J end lost 0 bases, and 10 bases lay between the germline ends. The CDR3 DNA reads as TGTGCCAGCAGCCAAGCACGGGGACTCTCTGGAAACACCATATATTTT. This codes for CASSQARGLSGNTIYF.

This rearrangement joins TRBV5-6 to TRBJ1-1; D is perhaps TRBD1 (5 bases). CDR1 and CDR2 (germline): SGHDT, YYEEEE. This CDR3 has 15 residues. V gave up 0 bases and J gave up 4 bases, with 13 bases separating them. CDR3 sequence reads: CASSLGRVRSTEAFF. The CDR3 DNA sequence: TGTGCCAGCAGCTTGGGCAGGGTTCGGAGCACTGAAGCTTTCTTT.

The gene calls are TRBV19 and TRBJ1-1, with 8 bases fitting TRBD1. After removal of 4 bases from V and 1 base from J, the junction contained 5 bases not matched to a gene. The CDR3 extends over 15 amino acids. Looked up from germline, CDR1 is LNHDA and CDR2 is SQIVND (reference sequence). The chain's CDR3 is CASSNTGTGNTEAFF. The DNA for the CDR3 is TGTGCCAGTAGTAACACCGGGACAGGGAACACTGAAGCTTTCTTT.

The rearrangement links TRBV6-5 to TRBJ2-2; D ambiguous. The ends were cut back, 7 bases at V and 0 bases at J, with 9 bases in the middle. The germline gives CDR1 MNHEY, CDR2 SVGAGI. This CDR3 contains 14 residues. The CDR3, as DNA: TGTGCCAGCAAGTACTACTCGAACACCGGGGAGCTGTTTTTT. Its protein is CASKYYSNTGELFF.

The CDR3 bases are TGTGCCAGCAGCTTGGAGCAGGGGACATCGGAGACCCAGTACTTC. This sequence encodes CASSLEQGTSETQYF. The rearrangement links TRBV5-4 to TRBJ2-5, with D possibly matching TRBD1 (6 bases). CDR1 and CDR2 from the germline V gene are SGHNT and YYREEE (reference sequence). The CDR3 has 15 residues. V lost 0 bases and J 5 bases, leaving 14 bases between the germline ends.

This clone has a handful of counts. The chain uses TRBV2 and TRBJ2-1; TRBD2 agrees at 12 bases. Unmatched junction bases numbered 2, after V lost 4 bases and J lost 7 bases. This CDR3 has 14 residues. Germline V gene sequence: CDR1 SNHLY, CDR2 FYNNEI. CDR3 loop: CASSGLAGANEQFF. CDR3 in DNA: TGTGCCAGCAGTGGACTAGCGGGGGCAAATGAGCAGTTCTTC.

CDR3 nucleotide sequence: TGTGCCACCAGCAGAGGGGGGGGCCTAAACAATGAGCAGTTCTTC. It translates to CATSRGGGLNNEQFF. V gene TRBV15 combines with J gene TRBJ2-1; D might be TRBD2 (7 bases). CDR3 length: 15 residues. Germline V CDR1 and CDR2: LNHNV, YYDKDF (reference sequence). V was shortened by 1 base and J by 5 bases, with 12 bases between the two germline ends.

The chain carries TRBV4-1 and TRBJ1-1, with a weak D call TRBD1 (5 bases). CDR1 and CDR2 (germline): MGHRA, YSYEKL. V lost 5 bases and J lost 4, with 8 bases in between. The CDR3 has 12 residues. DNA for the CDR3: TGCGCCAGCAGCTCCGGGGGCACTGAAGCTTTCTTT. Encoded protein: CASSSGGTEAFF.

The chain couples TRBV28 to TRBJ1-4, with D hard to call. The V end lost 5 bases, the J end lost 8 bases, and 15 bases lay between the germline ends. Germline CDR1 and CDR2: MDHEN and SYDVKM. The CDR3 length is 14 residues. The DNA for the CDR3 is TGTGCCAGCAGTACGAGGGTAGTAGGCGAAAAACTGTTTTTT. Translation: CASSTRVVGEKLFF.

V is TRBV28 and J is TRBJ1-2; TRBD1 agrees at 9 bases. This CDR3 region has 13 residues. The germline V gene has CDR1 MDHEN and CDR2 SYDVKM. V was pared by 6 bases and J by 8 bases, with 7 bases of the junction left unmatched. CDR3 bases: TGTGCCAGCAGCCAAACAGGGGGCTGGGGCTACACCTTC. Translated, it gives CASSQTGGWGYTF.

About this clone: At the DNA level, this CDR3 is encoded by other sequences in the same sample as well. The CDR3 DNA reads TGTGCCAGCAGTCCGACAGGGGGTGGCAATCAGCCCCAGCATTTT. It specifies CASSPTGGGNQPQHF. The chain carries TRBV28 and TRBJ1-5; 9 bases are shared with TRBD1. This CDR3 spans 15 amino acids. V dropped 5 bases and J dropped 2; count of bases not matched to a gene: 4. Germline CDR1 reads MDHEN; CDR2 reads SYDVKM. The whole variable domain, remainder taken from reference TRBV28 and TRBJ1-5, is DVKVTQSSRYLVKRTGEKVFLECVQDMDHENMFWYRQDPGLGLRLIYFSYDVKMKEKGDIPEGYSVSREKKERFSLILESASTNQTSMYLCASSPTGGGNQPQHFGDGTRLSIL.

This clone was found once. The rearrangement joins TRBV28 to TRBJ2-6; no reliable D call. The CDR3 is 15 residues long. The V and J ends lost 2 bases and 1 base respectively, with 6 bases between them. Germline V CDR1 and CDR2: MDHEN, SYDVKM. The CDR3 region is CASSLLSSGANVLTF. For the CDR3, the DNA is TGTGCCAGCAGTTTACTTAGTTCTGGGGCCAACGTCCTGACTTTC.

The chain uses TRBV7-3 and TRBJ2-7; 7 bases match TRBD2. This CDR3 has 16 amino acids. Germline V gene sequence: CDR1 SGHTA, CDR2 FQGTGA. After removal of 7 bases from V and 1 base from J, the junction contained 13 bases not matched to a gene. The CDR3 is CASTPGGGLLSYEQYF. The CDR3, as DNA: TGTGCCAGCACCCCGGGAGGTGGCCTTTTATCCTACGAGCAGTACTTC.